This T cell receptor (beta chain) is drawn from a study of T cells in Graves' hyperthyroidism and ophthalmopathy. TCR beta CDR3 sequences were amplified from RNA transcripts. The HTBI primer set drove a first-round RT-PCR of the TCR CDR3. MiXCR was run by TCRdb on the multiplex PCR reads, yielding one entry per CDR3 protein. The data show about 350,000 distinct CDR3 sequences, less than 20% seen once. This clonotype was counted many times. Trimming stripped 0 bases from V and 5 bases from J, with 14 bases between. There are 15 residues in the CDR3. In germline, CDR1 is SGHRS, CDR2 YFSETQ. Clinical Activity Scores of at least 3, NOSPECS grades of at least 4 and durations under 3 months characterized ophthalmopathy patients. Orbital computed tomography and thyroid ultrasound, together with serum TRAb and thyroxine and clinical symptoms, were used for diagnoses.

The source of this sequence is a woman between 35 and 50 years old with Graves' ophthalmopathy. The sequenced material came from blood. This chain connects TRBV5-1 to TRBJ2-5; weak D call: TRBD1 (5 bases). As DNA, the CDR3 is TGCGCCAGCAGCTTGGTGGCAGGGCTACGGGAGACCCAGTACTTC. As protein: CASSLVAGLRETQYF.